This T cell receptor beta chain was found in a study of shared clonotypes between healthy human individuals. Notes on the study in general: Sampling covered blood only; tissue repertoires likely differ.

Of note for this clone: Its antigen is currently unknown.

V lost 1 base and J 0 bases, leaving 12 bases between the germline ends. Germline V lookup: CDR1 LNHDA, CDR2 SQIVND (reference sequence). The CDR3 runs to 16 residues. The method was immunoSEQ multiplex PCR; TCRdb's version includes in-frame clones alone and lacks a portion of them. The repertoire holds about 2.3 million clones, roughly 92% seen once, with 0.37% in the top ten. This receptor was identified in a young man in good health. Some clones in this sample may be carry-over from other donors' samples. Sequences were obtained from naive CD4+ T cells from PBMCs. As for subset: CD45RA+ positively selected. The chain couples TRBV19 to TRBJ2-5; a possible D gene is TRBD1 (5 bases). The CDR3 is CASSIGRQMYQETQYF. DNA for the CDR3: TGTGCCAGTAGTATAGGGCGACAGATGTACCAAGAGACCCAGTACTTC.